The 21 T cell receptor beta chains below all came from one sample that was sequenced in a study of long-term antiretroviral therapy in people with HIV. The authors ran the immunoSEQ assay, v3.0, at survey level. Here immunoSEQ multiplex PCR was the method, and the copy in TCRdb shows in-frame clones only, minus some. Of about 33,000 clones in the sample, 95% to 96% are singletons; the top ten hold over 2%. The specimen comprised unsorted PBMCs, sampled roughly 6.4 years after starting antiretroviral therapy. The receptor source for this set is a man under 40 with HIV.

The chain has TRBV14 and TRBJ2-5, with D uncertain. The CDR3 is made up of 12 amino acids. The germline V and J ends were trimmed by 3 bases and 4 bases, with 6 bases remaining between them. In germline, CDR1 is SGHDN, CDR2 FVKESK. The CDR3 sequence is CASSQLVETQYF. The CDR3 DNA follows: TGTGCCAGCAGCCAGCTGGTAGAGACCCAGTACTTC.

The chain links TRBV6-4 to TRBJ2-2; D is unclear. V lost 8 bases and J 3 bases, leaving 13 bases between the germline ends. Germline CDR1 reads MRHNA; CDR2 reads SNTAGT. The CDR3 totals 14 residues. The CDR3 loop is CASRLYSDTGELFF. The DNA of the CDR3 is TGTGCCAGCCGTCTTTATTCGGACACCGGGGAGCTGTTTTTT.

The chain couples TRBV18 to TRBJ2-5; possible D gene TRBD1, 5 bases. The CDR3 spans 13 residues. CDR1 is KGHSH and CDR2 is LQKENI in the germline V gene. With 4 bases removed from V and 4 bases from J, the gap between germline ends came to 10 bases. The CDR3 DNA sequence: TGTGCCAGCTCACGACAGAGCATAGAGACCCAGTACTTC. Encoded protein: CASSRQSIETQYF.

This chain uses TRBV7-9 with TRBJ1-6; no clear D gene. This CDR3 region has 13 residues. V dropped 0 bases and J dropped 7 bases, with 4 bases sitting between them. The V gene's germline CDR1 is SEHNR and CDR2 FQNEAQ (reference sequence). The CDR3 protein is CASSLALNSPLHF. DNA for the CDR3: TGTGCCAGCAGCTTAGCGCTAAATTCACCCCTCCACTTT.

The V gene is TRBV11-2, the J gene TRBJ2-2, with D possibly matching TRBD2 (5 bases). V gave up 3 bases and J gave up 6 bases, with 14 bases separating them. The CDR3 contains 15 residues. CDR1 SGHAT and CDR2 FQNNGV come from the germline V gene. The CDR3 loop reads CASSFVGDGAGELFF. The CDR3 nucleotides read TGTGCCAGCAGCTTTGTGGGCGACGGGGCCGGGGAGCTGTTTTTT.

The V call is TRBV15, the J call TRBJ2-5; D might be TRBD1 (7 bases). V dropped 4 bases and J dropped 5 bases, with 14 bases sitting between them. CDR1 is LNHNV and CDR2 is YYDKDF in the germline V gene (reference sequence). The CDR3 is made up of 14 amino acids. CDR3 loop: CATSTGTAGETQYF. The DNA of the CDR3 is TGTGCCACCAGCACGGGGACAGCGGGTGAGACCCAGTACTTC. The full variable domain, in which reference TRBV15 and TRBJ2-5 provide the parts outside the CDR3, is DAMVIQNPRYQVTQFGKPVTLSCSQTLNHNVMYWYQQKSSQAPKLLFHYYDKDFNNEADTPDNFQSRRPNTSFCFLDIRSPGLGDTAMYLCATSTGTAGETQYFGPGTRLLVL.

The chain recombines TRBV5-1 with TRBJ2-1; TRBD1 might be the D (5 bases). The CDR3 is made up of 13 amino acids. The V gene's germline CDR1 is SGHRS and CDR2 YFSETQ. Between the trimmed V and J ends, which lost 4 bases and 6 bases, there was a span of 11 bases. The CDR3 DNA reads TGCGCCAGCAGCGCTGCCGACAGCAATGAGCAGTTCTTC. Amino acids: CASSAADSNEQFF.

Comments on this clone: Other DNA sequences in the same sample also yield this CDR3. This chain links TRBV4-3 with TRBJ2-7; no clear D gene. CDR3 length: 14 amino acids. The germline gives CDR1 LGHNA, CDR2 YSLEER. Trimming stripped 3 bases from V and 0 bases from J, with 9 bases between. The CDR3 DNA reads TGCGCCAGCAGCCAGGATACAGACTCCTACGAGCAGTACTTC. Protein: CASSQDTDSYEQYF.

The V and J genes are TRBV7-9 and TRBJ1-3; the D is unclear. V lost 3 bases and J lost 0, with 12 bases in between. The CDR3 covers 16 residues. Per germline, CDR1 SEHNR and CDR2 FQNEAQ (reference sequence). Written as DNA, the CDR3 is TGTGCCAGCAGCTTCCCGTCGATAAACTCTGGAAACACCATATATTTT. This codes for CASSFPSINSGNTIYF.

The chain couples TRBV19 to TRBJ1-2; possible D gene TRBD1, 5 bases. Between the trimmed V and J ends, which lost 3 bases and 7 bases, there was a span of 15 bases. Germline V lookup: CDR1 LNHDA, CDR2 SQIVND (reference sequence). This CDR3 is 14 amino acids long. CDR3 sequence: CASSMIQAVGGYTF. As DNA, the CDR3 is TGTGCCAGTAGTATGATACAGGCGGTGGGTGGCTACACCTTC. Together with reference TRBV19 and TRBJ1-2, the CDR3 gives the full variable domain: DGGITQSPKYLFRKEGQNVTLSCEQNLNHDAMYWYRQDPGQGLRLIYYSQIVNDFQKGDIAEGYSVSREKKESFPLTVTSAQKNPTAFYLCASSMIQAVGGYTFGSGTRLTVV.

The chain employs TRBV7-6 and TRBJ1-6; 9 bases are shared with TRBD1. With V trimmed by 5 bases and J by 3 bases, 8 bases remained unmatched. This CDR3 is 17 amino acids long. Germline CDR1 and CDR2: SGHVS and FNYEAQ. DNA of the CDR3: TGTGCCAGCAGCCGTTCCGGGACAGGGCTCTATAATTCACCCCTCCACTTT. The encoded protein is CASSRSGTGLYNSPLHF. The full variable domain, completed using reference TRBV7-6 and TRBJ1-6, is GAGVSQSPRYKVTKRGQDVALRCDPISGHVSLYWYRQALGQGPEFLTYFNYEAQQDKSGLPNDRFSAERPEGSISTLTIQRTEQRDSAMYRCASSRSGTGLYNSPLHFGNGTRLTVT.

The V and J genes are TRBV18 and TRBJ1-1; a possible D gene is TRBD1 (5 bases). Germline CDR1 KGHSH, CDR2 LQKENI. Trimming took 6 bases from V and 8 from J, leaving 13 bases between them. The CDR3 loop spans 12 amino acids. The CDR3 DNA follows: TGTGCCAGCTCTACTGGGGGGAGCGAAGCTTTCTTT. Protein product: CASSTGGSEAFF.

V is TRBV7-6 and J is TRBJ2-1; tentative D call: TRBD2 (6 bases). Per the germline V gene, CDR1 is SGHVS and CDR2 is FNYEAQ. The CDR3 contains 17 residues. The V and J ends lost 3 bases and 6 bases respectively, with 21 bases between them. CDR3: CASSFLASARVGNEQFF. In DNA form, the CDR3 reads TGTGCCAGCAGCTTTCTTGCTAGCGCCCGGGTGGGCAATGAGCAGTTCTTC.

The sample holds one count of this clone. The CDR3 is CASSKGLAGDEQYF. CDR3 nucleotides: TGTGCCAGCAGCAAAGGACTAGCGGGAGACGAGCAGTACTTC. V and J are TRBV9 and TRBJ2-7; 13 nucleotides line up with TRBD2. Germline CDR1 SGDLS, CDR2 YYNGEE. Trimming at V came to 4 bases and at J to 5 bases, leaving 3 bases not matched to a gene. CDR3 length: 14 residues.

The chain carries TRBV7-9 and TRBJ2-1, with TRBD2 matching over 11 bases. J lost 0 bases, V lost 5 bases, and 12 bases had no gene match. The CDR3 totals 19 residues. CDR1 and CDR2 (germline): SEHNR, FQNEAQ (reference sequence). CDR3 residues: CASSQYPTSGGSSYNEQFF. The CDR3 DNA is TGTGCCAGCAGCCAATATCCAACTAGCGGGGGAAGCTCCTACAATGAGCAGTTCTTC.

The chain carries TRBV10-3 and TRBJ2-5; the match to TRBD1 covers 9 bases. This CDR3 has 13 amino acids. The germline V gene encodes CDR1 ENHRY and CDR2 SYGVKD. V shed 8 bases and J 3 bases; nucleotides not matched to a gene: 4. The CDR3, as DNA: TGTGCCATCGGGGACAGGGTGGAAGAGACCCAGTACTTC. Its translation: CAIGDRVEETQYF.

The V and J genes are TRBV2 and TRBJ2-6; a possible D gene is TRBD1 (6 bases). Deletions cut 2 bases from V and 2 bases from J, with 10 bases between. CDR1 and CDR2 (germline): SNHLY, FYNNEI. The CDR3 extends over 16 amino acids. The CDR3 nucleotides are TGTGCCAGCAGTGAATTCGCAGGGGCTGGGGCCAACGTCCTGACTTTC. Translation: CASSEFAGAGANVLTF.

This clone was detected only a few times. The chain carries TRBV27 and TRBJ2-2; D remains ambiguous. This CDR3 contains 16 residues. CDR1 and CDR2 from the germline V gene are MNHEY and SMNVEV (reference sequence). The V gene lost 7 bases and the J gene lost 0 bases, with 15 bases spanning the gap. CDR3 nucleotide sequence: TGTGCCAGCACAGCTCGCACTCCAACGAACACCGGGGAGCTGTTTTTT. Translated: CASTARTPTNTGELFF.

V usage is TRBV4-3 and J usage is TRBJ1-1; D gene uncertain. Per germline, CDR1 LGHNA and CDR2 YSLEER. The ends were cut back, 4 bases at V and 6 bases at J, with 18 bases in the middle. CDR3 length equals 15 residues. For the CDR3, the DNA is TGCGCCAGCAGCCCAGTCCTATCCGCGGTAGCTGAAGCTTTCTTT. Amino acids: CASSPVLSAVAEAFF.

The CDR3 DNA follows: TGTGCCAGCAGTGAAGCTAGGGGCTTCAACACTGAAGCTTTCTTT. It translates to CASSEARGFNTEAFF. V gene TRBV2 combines with J gene TRBJ1-1; D perhaps matches TRBD1 (5 bases). This CDR3 is 15 amino acids long. V lost 0 bases and J 2 bases, leaving 10 bases between the germline ends. The V gene's germline CDR1 is SNHLY and CDR2 FYNNEI.

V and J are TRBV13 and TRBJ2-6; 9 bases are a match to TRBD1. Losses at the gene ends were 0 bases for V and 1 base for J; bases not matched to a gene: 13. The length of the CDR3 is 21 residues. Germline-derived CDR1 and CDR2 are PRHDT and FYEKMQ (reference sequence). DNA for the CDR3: TGTGCCAGCAGCTTAGGTCCAGGACAGGGGAGGAAGTGGTCTGGGGCCAACGTCCTGACTTTC. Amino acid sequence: CASSLGPGQGRKWSGANVLTF. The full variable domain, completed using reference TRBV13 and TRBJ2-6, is AAGVIQSPRHLIKEKRETATLKCYPIPRHDTVYWYQQGPGQDPQFLISFYEKMQSDKGSIPDRFSAQQFSDYHSELNMSSLELGDSALYFCASSLGPGQGRKWSGANVLTFGAGSRLTVL.